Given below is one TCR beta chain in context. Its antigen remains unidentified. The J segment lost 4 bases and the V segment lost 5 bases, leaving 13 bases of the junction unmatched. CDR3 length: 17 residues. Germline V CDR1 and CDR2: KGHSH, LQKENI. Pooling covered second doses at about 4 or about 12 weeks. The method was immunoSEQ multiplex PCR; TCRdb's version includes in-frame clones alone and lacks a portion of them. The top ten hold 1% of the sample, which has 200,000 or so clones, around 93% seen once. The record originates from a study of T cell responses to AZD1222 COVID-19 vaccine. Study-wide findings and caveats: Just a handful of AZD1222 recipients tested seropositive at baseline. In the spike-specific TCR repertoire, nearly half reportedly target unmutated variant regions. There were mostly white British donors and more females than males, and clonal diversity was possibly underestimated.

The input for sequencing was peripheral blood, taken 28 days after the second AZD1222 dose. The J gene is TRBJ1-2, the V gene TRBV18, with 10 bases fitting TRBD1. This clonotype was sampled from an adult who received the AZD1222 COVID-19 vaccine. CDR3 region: CASSTGTGATGGYGYTF. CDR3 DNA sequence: TGTGCCAGCTCAACCGGGACAGGGGCTACCGGTGGCTATGGCTACACCTTC.